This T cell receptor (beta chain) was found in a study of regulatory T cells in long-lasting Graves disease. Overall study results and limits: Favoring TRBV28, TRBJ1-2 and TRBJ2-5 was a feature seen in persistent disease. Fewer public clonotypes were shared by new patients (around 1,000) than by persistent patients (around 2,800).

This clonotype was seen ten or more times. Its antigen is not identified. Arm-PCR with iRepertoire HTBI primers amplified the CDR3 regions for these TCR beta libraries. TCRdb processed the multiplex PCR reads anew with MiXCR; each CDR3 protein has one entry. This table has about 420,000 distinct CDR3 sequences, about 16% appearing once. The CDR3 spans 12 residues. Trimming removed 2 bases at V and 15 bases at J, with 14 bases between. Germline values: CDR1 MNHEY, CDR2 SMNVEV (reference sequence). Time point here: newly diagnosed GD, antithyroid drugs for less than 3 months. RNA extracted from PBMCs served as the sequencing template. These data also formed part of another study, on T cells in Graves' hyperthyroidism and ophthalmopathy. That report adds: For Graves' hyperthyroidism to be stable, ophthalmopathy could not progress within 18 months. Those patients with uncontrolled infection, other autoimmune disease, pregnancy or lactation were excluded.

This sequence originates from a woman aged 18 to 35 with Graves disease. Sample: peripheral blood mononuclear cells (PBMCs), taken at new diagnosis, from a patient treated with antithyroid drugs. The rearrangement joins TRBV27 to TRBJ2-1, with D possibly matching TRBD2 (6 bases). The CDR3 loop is CASSLAGIGMFF. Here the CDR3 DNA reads TGTGCCAGCAGTTTAGCGGGAATAGGTATGTTCTTC.